Listed here are 28 T cell receptor beta chains from one sample, sequenced in a study of T cells in Graves' hyperthyroidism and ophthalmopathy (dated 2019 in TCRdb). Library construction relied on multiplex PCR. Instrument used: Illumina HiSeq 2000. The TCR beta CDR3 regions were amplified from RNA transcripts. The TCR CDR3 was subjected to a first round of RT-PCR using the HTBI primer set and the Qiagen OneStep RT-PCR kit. The raw public data were reprocessed by TCRdb itself: fastp quality trimming at Q25, MiXCR clonotype calling, in-frame beta chains only. Every distinct CDR3 protein forms one entry, paired with its most common genes and DNA. The sample records around 350,000 distinct CDR3 sequences, roughly 15% of which are singletons. Jointly, the top ten make up roughly 19% of the sample. The source material was blood. The receptors originated from a woman in her sixties or seventies with Graves' ophthalmopathy.

The chain is built from TRBV6-1 and TRBJ2-7; tentative D call: TRBD2 (6 bases). Trimming left V 10 bases short and J 5 bases short, with 15 bases between. The germline gives CDR1 MNHNS, CDR2 SASEGT. The CDR3 covers 12 residues. The CDR3 region has the DNA TGTGCCACCCAGGTCCCGGGAGACGAGCAGTACTTC. Protein: CATQVPGDEQYF.

In its sample, this clonotype was seen many times. The CDR3 DNA reads TGTGCCAGCAGCTTAGGTAGGCTAGCTGAACAAGAGACCCAGTACTTC. Its protein product is CASSLGRLAEQETQYF. The rearrangement joins TRBV7-9 to TRBJ2-5, with TRBD2 as a possible D gene (5 bases). Germline V lookup: CDR1 SEHNR, CDR2 FQNEAQ (reference sequence). With 1 base removed from V and 2 bases from J, the gap between germline ends came to 14 bases. The CDR3 spans 16 residues.

In its sample, this clonotype was seen many times. This chain uses TRBV19 with TRBJ2-7; TRBD2 agrees at 10 bases. CDR1 and CDR2 (germline): LNHDA, SQIVND (reference sequence). This CDR3 region has 17 residues. The junction had 9 bases not matched to a gene; V was cut back by 3 bases and J by 1 base. The CDR3 DNA follows: TGTGCCAGTAGTATTCGGGTCACGACTAGCGGGTCCTACGAGCAGTACTTC. Translated: CASSIRVTTSGSYEQYF.

The rearrangement joins TRBV27 to TRBJ2-3; TRBD1 matches 10 bases. From germline, CDR1 is MNHEY and CDR2 SMNVEV (reference sequence). The V and J ends lost 5 bases and 2 bases, in that order; junction bases with no gene match: 7. This CDR3 comprises 16 residues. Here the CDR3 reads CASSPWTGGSTDTQYF. The DNA of the CDR3 is TGTGCCAGCAGTCCGTGGACAGGGGGATCCACAGATACGCAGTATTTT.

Only a few counts were recorded for this clonotype. The chain links TRBV25-1 to TRBJ2-1, with 13 bases that match TRBD2. Trimming at V came to 3 bases and at J to 0 bases, leaving 17 bases not matched to a gene. This CDR3 has 22 residues. Germline values: CDR1 MGHDK, CDR2 SYGVNS. CDR3 residues: CASSDTPSGARTSGSSYNEQFF. Written as DNA, the CDR3 is TGTGCCAGCAGTGATACCCCGTCAGGGGCCCGGACTAGCGGGAGCTCCTACAATGAGCAGTTCTTC.

The sample holds a few counts of this clonotype. V is TRBV28 and J is TRBJ2-7; D is possibly TRBD2 (7 bases). This CDR3 is built from 15 residues. The ends were cut back, 2 bases at V and 3 bases at J, with 14 bases in the middle. CDR1 and CDR2 (germline): MDHEN, SYDVKM. The CDR3 nucleotides are TGTGCCAGCAGTTTAACGGGGGGCCCCAACTACGAGCAGTACTTC. Protein sequence: CASSLTGGPNYEQYF.

This clonotype has just a few counts. This sequence joins TRBV6-1 and TRBJ1-5; D uncertain. Germline loops: CDR1 MNHNS, CDR2 SASEGT. The CDR3 sequence is 17 residues long. The V end lost 5 bases, the J end lost 4 bases, and 21 bases lay between the germline ends. Here the CDR3 DNA reads TGTGCCAGCAGTACCCAGCGGACTTTCTCTGGTAATCAGCCCCAGCATTTT. It specifies CASSTQRTFSGNQPQHF.

The chain couples TRBV6-2 or TRBV6-3 to TRBJ2-3, with D tentatively TRBD2 (6 bases). There are 16 residues in the CDR3. The germline V and J ends were trimmed by 4 bases and 3 bases, with 17 bases remaining between them. Germline V gives CDR1 MNHEY, CDR2 SVGEGT. DNA of the CDR3: TGTGCCAGCAGTTTGGGCCGGGCGGCGGGGACAGATACGCAGTATTTT. Its protein product is CASSLGRAAGTDTQYF.

This clonotype showed up many times. The chain is built from TRBV29-1 and TRBJ2-7; possible D gene TRBD1, 6 bases. V was pared by 4 bases and J by 1 base, with 14 bases between. This CDR3 is built from 14 residues. Germline CDR1 and CDR2: SQVTM and ANQGSEA. CDR3: CSVGGTRGSYEQYF. Here the CDR3 DNA reads TGCAGCGTTGGGGGGACAAGAGGATCCTACGAGCAGTACTTC.

The chain joins TRBV4-1 to TRBJ2-7, with TRBD1 matching 7 bases. CDR3 length: 15 residues. The germline V gene encodes CDR1 MGHRA and CDR2 YSYEKL. Losses at the gene ends were 4 bases for V and 3 bases for J; bases not matched to a gene: 9. Here the CDR3 DNA reads TGCGCCAGCAGCCCTGGACAGGTAAACGACTACGAGCAGTACTTC. This gives the protein CASSPGQVNDYEQYF.

This clonotype was counted between two and nine times. The DNA of the CDR3 is TGTGCCAGCAGCCAACCGGGCGGCACAGATACGCAGTATTTT. Protein sequence: CASSQPGGTDTQYF. The rearrangement links TRBV28 to TRBJ2-3; no reliable D call. CDR1 MDHEN and CDR2 SYDVKM come from the germline V gene. The CDR3 loop spans 14 amino acids. V was trimmed by 6 bases and J by 1 base, leaving 11 bases between them.

This sequence joins TRBV27 and TRBJ1-4; D may be TRBD1 (6 bases). Germline CDR1 is MNHEY and CDR2 is SMNVEV (reference sequence). Trimming took 7 bases from V and 0 from J, leaving 15 bases between them. The CDR3 is 16 residues long. CDR3: CASTETGIATNEKLFF. The CDR3 DNA is TGTGCCAGCACCGAGACAGGAATAGCAACTAATGAAAAACTGTTTTTT.

This clonotype came up many times. The gene calls are TRBV5-1 and TRBJ2-1; 11 bases match TRBD2. V shed 0 bases, J shed 5 bases, and the junction held 7 bases outside the gene matches. The length of the CDR3 is 17 residues. CDR1 SGHRS and CDR2 YFSETQ come from the germline V gene. The CDR3, as DNA: TGCGCCAGCAGCTTGGTCCCCCTAGCGGGAGGCCACAATGAGCAGTTCTTC. It encodes CASSLVPLAGGHNEQFF.

This clonotype was seen a handful of times. The chain carries TRBV28 and TRBJ1-4; no clear D gene. The CDR3 runs to 15 residues. CDR1 MDHEN and CDR2 SYDVKM come from the germline V gene. The V and J ends lost 6 bases and 0 bases respectively, with 11 bases between them. For the CDR3, the DNA is TGTGCCAGCAGCGGACCCTATACAACTAATGAAAAACTGTTTTTT. This gives the protein CASSGPYTTNEKLFF.

This clonotype was counted many times. The chain carries TRBV28 and TRBJ1-1; D is possibly TRBD1 (5 bases). In germline, CDR1 is MDHEN, CDR2 SYDVKM. The CDR3 sequence is 14 residues long. With 5 bases removed from V and 1 base from J, the gap between germline ends came to 11 bases. The CDR3 spells CASSPQARNTEAFF. The CDR3, as DNA: TGTGCCAGCAGTCCACAGGCACGGAACACTGAAGCTTTCTTT.

This clonotype was counted many times. The chain employs TRBV7-8 and TRBJ2-3; D possibly matches TRBD1 or TRBD2 (6 bases each). Trimming left V 6 bases short and J 4 bases short, with 23 bases between. Per germline, CDR1 SGHVS and CDR2 FQNEAQ. This CDR3 comprises 17 residues. CDR3 DNA sequence: TGTGCCAGCAGTTACAGCCCTGGCTGGGGGGCCTCAGATACGCAGTATTTT. Translated: CASSYSPGWGASDTQYF.

The CDR3 sequence: CASSLDSEQFF. The CDR3 DNA follows: TGTGCCAGCAGCTTAGATAGTGAGCAGTTCTTC. The rearrangement joins TRBV11-2 to TRBJ2-1; the D is unclear. With 0 bases removed from V and 9 bases from J, the gap between germline ends came to 3 bases. Germline CDR1 SGHAT, CDR2 FQNNGV. There are 11 residues in the CDR3.

In DNA, the CDR3 is TGTGCCAGCAGCGTCTCAGCGGAGACCTACGAGCAGTACTTC. Its translation: CASSVSAETYEQYF. The chain has TRBV9 and TRBJ2-7; the D gene is possibly TRBD2 (5 bases). Looked up from germline, CDR1 is SGDLS and CDR2 is YYNGEE. Trimming removed 2 bases from V and 2 bases from J, with 11 bases in between. CDR3 length equals 14 residues. The full variable domain, rest sourced from reference TRBV9 and TRBJ2-7, is DSGVTQTPKHLITATGQRVTLRCSPRSGDLSVYWYQQSLDQGLQFLIQYYNGEERAKGNILERFSAQQFPDLHSELNLSSLELGDSALYFCASSVSAETYEQYFGPGTRLTVT.

The genes are TRBV7-2 and TRBJ2-5; D gene uncertain. Trimming shortened V by 5 bases and J by 4 bases, and 14 bases separated the two germline ends. CDR3 length: 14 amino acids. The V gene's germline CDR1 is SGHTA and CDR2 FQGNSA. CDR3 sequence (DNA): TGTGCCAGCAGCCCCAGAAAGGCTGGAGAGACCCAGTACTTC. Translating it yields CASSPRKAGETQYF.

The table lists this clonotype with a few counts. The chain uses TRBV12-3 or TRBV12-4 and TRBJ2-3, with D tentatively TRBD1 (6 bases). The ends were cut back, 3 bases at V and 10 bases at J, with 14 bases in the middle. The CDR3 is 13 amino acids. CDR3: CASSFFRGQPQYF. For the CDR3, the DNA is TGTGCCAGCAGTTTCTTTCGGGGACAACCGCAGTATTTT.

This sequence joins TRBV27 and TRBJ1-2; possible D gene TRBD1, 5 bases. Per the germline V gene, CDR1 is MNHEY and CDR2 is SMNVEV (reference sequence). This CDR3 comprises 15 residues. Trimming left V 3 bases short and J 7 bases short, with 18 bases between. The CDR3: CASSLTWDGISGYTF. DNA of the CDR3: TGTGCCAGCAGTTTGACCTGGGACGGAATATCTGGCTACACCTTC.

This clonotype was recorded at least ten times. The genes are TRBV12-3 or TRBV12-4 and TRBJ2-1, with TRBD1 identical over 12 bases. The CDR3 runs 15 residues. With V trimmed by 6 bases and J by 5 bases, 5 bases remained unmatched. The CDR3 nucleotides read TGTGCCAGCAGACCCGGGACAGGGGGCCACAATGAGCAGTTCTTC. This gives the protein CASRPGTGGHNEQFF.

This clonotype was seen many times. This chain joins TRBV3-1 and TRBJ2-2; D possibly corresponds to TRBD2 (6 bases). Trimming cost V 4 bases and J 7 bases, with 13 bases left between them. This CDR3 contains 14 residues. In germline, CDR1 is LGHDT, CDR2 YNNKEL (reference sequence). This CDR3 is CASSRRGTYGELFF. As DNA, the CDR3 is TGTGCCAGCAGCCGCCGCGGGACTTACGGGGAGCTGTTTTTT.

This clonotype was found once. The chain uses TRBV6-1 and TRBJ2-6; TRBD1 is a possible D gene (5 bases). The CDR3 is 14 amino acids. Germline CDR1 is MNHNS and CDR2 is SASEGT. The V end lost 2 bases, the J end lost 3 bases, and 5 bases lay between the germline ends. CDR3 in DNA: TGTGCCAGCAGTGAACAGGGTGGGGCCAACGTCCTGACTTTC. Amino acid sequence: CASSEQGGANVLTF.

This clonotype has a handful of counts. J is TRBJ2-7 and V is TRBV6-5; TRBD2 aligns across 11 bases. The V gene end was trimmed by 2 bases and the J gene end by 3 bases; junction bases not matched to a gene: 18. The CDR3 spans 20 residues. From germline, CDR1 is MNHEY and CDR2 SVGAGI. CDR3 protein: CASSYPVRDRVSGRGYEQYF. CDR3 in DNA: TGTGCCAGCAGTTACCCCGTTAGGGACAGGGTTAGCGGGAGGGGCTACGAGCAGTACTTC.

The sample holds many counts of this clonotype. This chain connects TRBV13 to TRBJ1-5; possible D gene TRBD1, 5 bases. Germline lookup yields CDR1 PRHDT and CDR2 FYEKMQ (reference sequence). Trimming stripped 7 bases from V and 1 base from J, with 17 bases between. The CDR3 extends over 16 amino acids. This chain's CDR3 is CASTIGGGVSNQPQHF. In DNA form, the CDR3 reads TGTGCCAGCACCATTGGGGGAGGGGTAAGCAATCAGCCCCAGCATTTT.

Many counts were recorded for this clonotype. The V and J genes are TRBV30 and TRBJ1-6; perhaps TRBD1 as D (6 bases). CDR1 GTSNPN and CDR2 SVGIG come from the germline V gene (reference sequence). The CDR3 covers 13 residues. The germline V and J ends were trimmed by 4 bases and 8 bases, with 12 bases remaining between them. The CDR3 region has the DNA TGTGCCTGGAATTTACAGGGTGATTCACCCCTCCACTTT. Translating it yields CAWNLQGDSPLHF.

This clonotype was seen more than once but under ten times. CDR3 region: CSAKLGGNTIYF. The CDR3 DNA reads TGCAGTGCTAAGCTCGGTGGAAACACCATATATTTT. The chain carries TRBV20-1 and TRBJ1-3; no clear D gene. The germline CDR1 and CDR2 sequences are DFQATT and SNEGSKA (reference sequence). V dropped 4 bases and J dropped 3 bases, with 7 bases sitting between them. The CDR3 is made up of 12 amino acids.